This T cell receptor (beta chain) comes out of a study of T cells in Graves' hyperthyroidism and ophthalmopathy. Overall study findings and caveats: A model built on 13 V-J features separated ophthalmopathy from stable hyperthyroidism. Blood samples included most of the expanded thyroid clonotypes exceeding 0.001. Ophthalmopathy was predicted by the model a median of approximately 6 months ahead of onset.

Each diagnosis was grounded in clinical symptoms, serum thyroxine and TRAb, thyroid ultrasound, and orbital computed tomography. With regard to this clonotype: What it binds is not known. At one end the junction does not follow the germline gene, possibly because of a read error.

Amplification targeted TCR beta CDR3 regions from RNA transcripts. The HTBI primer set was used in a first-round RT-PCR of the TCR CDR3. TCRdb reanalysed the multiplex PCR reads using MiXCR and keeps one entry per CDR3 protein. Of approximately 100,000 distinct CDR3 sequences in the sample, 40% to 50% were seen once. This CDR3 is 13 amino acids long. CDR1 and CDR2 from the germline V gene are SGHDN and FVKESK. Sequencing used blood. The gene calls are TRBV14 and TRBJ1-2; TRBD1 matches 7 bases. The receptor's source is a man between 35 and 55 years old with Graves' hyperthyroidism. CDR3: CASSPQDRAGYAF. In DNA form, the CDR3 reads TGTGCCAGCAGCCCCCAAGACAGGGCGGGCTACGCCTTC.